This TCR beta chain was obtained from a study of blood T cell repertoires in COVID-19 (dated by TCRdb to the early 2020s). Regarding the research as a whole: Collaborator samples came from the United States, Italy and Spain and covered acute and convalescent phases of COVID-19. The material from the prospective study consisted of cDNA or gDNA derived from T cells, B-cell-depleted T cells, or PBMCs. Subjects who had been exposed to COVID-19, were actively infected with it, or had recovered from it provided the deeply sampled blood TCRbeta repertoires that made up the dataset. A de-identified subject ID, COVID-19 status, age in years and sex were almost always included in the sample metadata. Where HLA class I and class II types were available, the types were taken from metadata supplied by the sample provider, not from assay-based typing. Samples came from the ongoing ImmuneRACE study (first 160 participants) plus 1,254 subjects from 6 global collaborators. The repertoires were released in a freely available public database intended as a resource for research on the immune response to SARS-CoV-2. Study-level results and caveats: The amount of clinical and demographic metadata varied by source and participant and was provided uncurated.

The collaborating institutions used their own protocols to collect whole blood in K2EDTA tubes. Collaborator samples were shipped for TCRbeta analysis as frozen whole blood, isolated PBMCs, or DNA extracted from either sample type. The junction shows trimming of 1 base on V and 2 bases on J, and the gene matches do not reach 5 bases of it. CDR1 and CDR2, per the germline V gene (reference sequence), are LNHDA and SQIVND. The CDR3 runs 16 amino acids, cysteine and phenylalanine included. Kept here is only the CDR3 DNA, which spans 48 bases and is read in frame from base 1. The immunoSEQ Assay, a bias-controlled multiplex PCR, was used to amplify TCRbeta CDR3 regions from genomic DNA. In the original analysis: The number of nucleated cells in each sample was estimated by amplification of reference gene primers within the assay. Sequence reads were collapsed and filtered to measure the absolute abundance of every unique TCRbeta CDR3 rearrangement. For each sample, productive Simpson clonality was calculated as the square root of Simpson's diversity index over productive rearrangements. Not all clones reach the TCRdb copy of this immuneACCESS table, which keeps in-frame sequences only. Checked studies attribute under half of the gap to unresolved V genes and leave the rest unexplained. From that table come the V and J calls and clone size; the DNA was used to work out D and trimming. A total of some 350,000 clones appear in this sample, 70% to 90% of them only once. 2.5% to 3.5% of the sample is taken by the ten largest.

As concerns this clone: This receptor's antigen is unknown. No quality values exist for individual bases; no much larger clone is one base distant.

The rearranged segments are TRBV19 and TRBJ2-1, with 7 bases matching TRBD1. The material sequenced was peripheral blood. The source is a human donor in a cohort sampled during active COVID-19. The CDR3 is CASSIVERGPYNEQFF. The DNA is TGTGCCAGTAGTATAGTGGAGAGGGGGCCCTACAATGAGCAGTTCTTC.